Listed here are 18 T cell receptor beta chains from one sample, sequenced in a study of shared clonotypes between healthy human individuals. Clones were read by immunoSEQ multiplex PCR, and TCRdb kept only the in-frame ones, dropping some. Of around 2.5 million clones in the sample, 93% were seen once. The source material was naive CD4+ T cells from PBMCs. As for subset: CD45RA+ positively selected. The receptor source for this set is a man between 18 and 29 years old in good health. Some clones in this sample may be carry-over from other donors' samples.

The chain joins TRBV28 to TRBJ2-2; TRBD2 agrees at 7 bases. The CDR3 runs 15 residues. V was pared by 9 bases and J by 4 bases, with 11 bases of the junction left unmatched. Germline-derived CDR1 and CDR2 are MDHEN and SYDVKM. The CDR3 loop reads CASSREGRGTGELFF. In DNA, the CDR3 is TGTGCCAGTTCCAGGGAGGGGCGAGGCACCGGGGAGCTGTTTTTT. The full variable domain, in which reference TRBV28 and TRBJ2-2 provide the parts outside the CDR3, is DVKVTQSSRYLVKRTGEKVFLECVQDMDHENMFWYRQDPGLGLRLIYFSYDVKMKEKGDIPEGYSVSREKKERFSLILESASTNQTSMYLCASSREGRGTGELFFGEGSRLTVL.

The CDR3 spells CASSPHRKAGHTDTQYF. The CDR3 coding sequence is TGTGCCAGCAGCCCCCATAGGAAGGCAGGGCACACAGATACGCAGTATTTT. The V gene is TRBV7-9, the J gene TRBJ2-3, with D possibly matching TRBD1 (5 bases). This CDR3 contains 17 residues. Trimming removed 5 bases at V and 2 bases at J, with 20 bases between. Germline CDR1 reads SEHNR; CDR2 reads FQNEAQ (reference sequence).

The chain is built from TRBV7-2 and TRBJ2-7, with 8 bases that match TRBD2. With V trimmed by 5 bases and J by 5 bases, 5 bases remained unmatched. The CDR3 is 13 residues long. Germline V gene lookup returns CDR1 SGHTA and CDR2 FQGNSA. This CDR3 is CASSRTSRDEQYF. The CDR3 bases are TGTGCCAGCAGCAGGACTAGCCGGGACGAGCAGTACTTC.

The chain carries TRBV5-1 and TRBJ2-7; no clear D. Germline values: CDR1 SGHRS, CDR2 YFSETQ. The CDR3 sequence is 14 residues long. The V gene lost 4 bases and the J gene lost 2 bases, with 13 bases spanning the gap. The CDR3 loop reads CASSPDPPTYEQYF. The DNA for the CDR3 is TGCGCCAGCAGCCCGGATCCCCCCACCTACGAGCAGTACTTC.

The chain combines TRBV5-1 with TRBJ2-5; tentative D call: TRBD2 (5 bases). The CDR3 consists of 12 residues. The V end was cut by 4 bases, the J end by 7 bases, with 11 bases between. CDR1 is SGHRS, CDR2 YFSETQ, per germline. CDR3 in amino acids: CASSQEEGTQYF. The CDR3 nucleotides read TGCGCCAGCAGCCAAGAAGAGGGGACCCAGTACTTC.

The chain links TRBV28 to TRBJ1-4, with 8 bases fitting TRBD1. J gave up 7 bases and V 5 bases, and 9 bases lay outside the gene matches. The CDR3 has 15 amino acids. Looked up from germline, CDR1 is MDHEN and CDR2 is SYDVKM. The CDR3 DNA is TGTGCCAGCAGTAACCGCAGGGGGCTAGTTGAAAAACTGTTTTTT. It codes for CASSNRRGLVEKLFF.

The CDR3 region is CASSPGGTAQETQYF. In DNA, the CDR3 is TGCGCCAGCAGCCCAGGGGGGACAGCCCAAGAGACCCAGTACTTC. The V and J genes are TRBV5-1 and TRBJ2-5; D perhaps matches TRBD1 (7 bases). The V gene lost 4 bases and the J gene lost 1 base, with 14 bases spanning the gap. CDR1 SGHRS and CDR2 YFSETQ come from the germline V gene. This CDR3 has 15 residues.

The chain has TRBV4-2 and TRBJ2-5; D unclear. Germline V gives CDR1 LGHNA, CDR2 YNFKEQ. The ends were cut back, 6 bases at V and 1 base at J, with 12 bases in the middle. The CDR3 extends over 14 amino acids. CDR3 residues: CASSRAVVQETQYF. The CDR3 DNA sequence: TGTGCCAGCAGTCGGGCCGTAGTCCAAGAGACCCAGTACTTC.

The J gene is TRBJ2-7, the V gene TRBV5-6, with a possible D match to TRBD1 (5 bases). Germline V gene sequence: CDR1 SGHDT, CDR2 YYEEEE. The V end was cut by 5 bases, the J end by 6 bases, with 18 bases between. CDR3 size: 14 residues. DNA for the CDR3: TGTGCCAGCAGATCTAAGGGGTCGTCTATCGAGCAGTACTTC. Translated, it gives CASRSKGSSIEQYF.

This sequence joins TRBV30 and TRBJ1-2; D remains ambiguous. The CDR3 is made up of 11 amino acids. Trimming pared 5 bases from V and 7 bases from J, leaving 11 bases between. Germline values: CDR1 GTSNPN, CDR2 SVGIG (reference sequence). Written as DNA, the CDR3 is TGTGCCTGGGCCGCAGCGCTTGGCTACACCTTC. Protein sequence: CAWAAALGYTF.

V gene TRBV6-1 combines with J gene TRBJ2-1; a weak D match, TRBD1 (6 bases). Trimming left V 2 bases short and J 13 bases short, with 36 bases between. The CDR3 is 20 residues long. CDR1 is MNHNS and CDR2 is SASEGT in the germline V gene. The CDR3: CASSERKDSRIGDRAQRQFF. The CDR3 DNA reads as TGTGCCAGCAGTGAAAGGAAGGACAGCAGGATCGGTGATCGAGCCCAGCGTCAGTTCTTC.

The chain is built from TRBV7-3 and TRBJ2-2; 8 nucleotides agree with TRBD2. Germline values: CDR1 SGHTA, CDR2 FQGTGA. The CDR3 is 15 amino acids. V trimming: 1 base; J trimming: 8 bases; junction bases outside the gene matches: 6. The CDR3 DNA reads TGTGCCAGCAGCTTAAGGGGTAGCGGGATAGGGGAGCTGTTTTTT. This sequence encodes CASSLRGSGIGELFF.

The chain couples TRBV11-2 to TRBJ1-1; possible D gene TRBD1, 5 bases. Trimming took off 0 bases at V and 1 base at J, with 12 bases between the two ends. This CDR3 has 16 amino acids. From germline, CDR1 is SGHAT and CDR2 FQNNGV. The CDR3 DNA reads as TGTGCCAGCAGCTTAGATCGGCCGGGGGGGAACACTGAAGCTTTCTTT. Its translation is CASSLDRPGGNTEAFF.

The genes are TRBV6-4 and TRBJ2-3, with D maybe TRBD2 (5 bases). V lost 6 bases to trimming and J lost 2 bases, with 9 bases between them. Germline values: CDR1 MRHNA, CDR2 SNTAGT. This CDR3 region has 13 residues. DNA of the CDR3: TGTGCCAGCAGGTCGGGGTACACAGATACGCAGTATTTT. Translation gives CASRSGYTDTQYF.

CDR3 region: CSARLLAGNNEQFF. The CDR3 nucleotides are TGCAGCGCCCGCCTACTAGCGGGCAACAATGAGCAGTTCTTC. The rearrangement links TRBV29-1 to TRBJ2-1; TRBD2 agrees at 9 bases. The CDR3 covers 14 residues. The germline V gene encodes CDR1 SQVTM and CDR2 ANQGSEA. Trimming at V came to 7 bases and at J to 5 bases, leaving 9 bases not matched to a gene.

This clone was seen once. DNA of the CDR3: TGTGCCAGCAGTCTCTCGTCCCCGAGGGAAGATACGCAGTATTTT. Protein product: CASSLSSPREDTQYF. The genes are TRBV27 and TRBJ2-3; tentative D call: TRBD2 (5 bases). This CDR3 spans 15 amino acids. CDR1 and CDR2 from the germline V gene are MNHEY and SMNVEV (reference sequence). Trimming left V 5 bases short and J 5 bases short, with 17 bases between.

The gene calls are TRBV10-3 and TRBJ2-7; D perhaps matches TRBD1 (6 bases). Between the trimmed V and J ends, which lost 3 bases and 5 bases, there was a span of 14 bases. Germline CDR1 ENHRY, CDR2 SYGVKD. This CDR3 spans 14 amino acids. DNA for the CDR3: TGTGCCATCAGTGAATTACAGGGTGAGGACGAGCAGTACTTC. Translating it yields CAISELQGEDEQYF.

This sequence joins TRBV2 and TRBJ1-2; D gene unclear. The CDR3 length is 11 residues. V lost 4 bases and J 2 bases, leaving 2 bases between the germline ends. Germline V gene lookup returns CDR1 SNHLY and CDR2 FYNNEI. CDR3 region: CASSVNYGYTF. In DNA form, the CDR3 reads TGTGCCAGCAGTGTGAACTATGGCTACACCTTC.